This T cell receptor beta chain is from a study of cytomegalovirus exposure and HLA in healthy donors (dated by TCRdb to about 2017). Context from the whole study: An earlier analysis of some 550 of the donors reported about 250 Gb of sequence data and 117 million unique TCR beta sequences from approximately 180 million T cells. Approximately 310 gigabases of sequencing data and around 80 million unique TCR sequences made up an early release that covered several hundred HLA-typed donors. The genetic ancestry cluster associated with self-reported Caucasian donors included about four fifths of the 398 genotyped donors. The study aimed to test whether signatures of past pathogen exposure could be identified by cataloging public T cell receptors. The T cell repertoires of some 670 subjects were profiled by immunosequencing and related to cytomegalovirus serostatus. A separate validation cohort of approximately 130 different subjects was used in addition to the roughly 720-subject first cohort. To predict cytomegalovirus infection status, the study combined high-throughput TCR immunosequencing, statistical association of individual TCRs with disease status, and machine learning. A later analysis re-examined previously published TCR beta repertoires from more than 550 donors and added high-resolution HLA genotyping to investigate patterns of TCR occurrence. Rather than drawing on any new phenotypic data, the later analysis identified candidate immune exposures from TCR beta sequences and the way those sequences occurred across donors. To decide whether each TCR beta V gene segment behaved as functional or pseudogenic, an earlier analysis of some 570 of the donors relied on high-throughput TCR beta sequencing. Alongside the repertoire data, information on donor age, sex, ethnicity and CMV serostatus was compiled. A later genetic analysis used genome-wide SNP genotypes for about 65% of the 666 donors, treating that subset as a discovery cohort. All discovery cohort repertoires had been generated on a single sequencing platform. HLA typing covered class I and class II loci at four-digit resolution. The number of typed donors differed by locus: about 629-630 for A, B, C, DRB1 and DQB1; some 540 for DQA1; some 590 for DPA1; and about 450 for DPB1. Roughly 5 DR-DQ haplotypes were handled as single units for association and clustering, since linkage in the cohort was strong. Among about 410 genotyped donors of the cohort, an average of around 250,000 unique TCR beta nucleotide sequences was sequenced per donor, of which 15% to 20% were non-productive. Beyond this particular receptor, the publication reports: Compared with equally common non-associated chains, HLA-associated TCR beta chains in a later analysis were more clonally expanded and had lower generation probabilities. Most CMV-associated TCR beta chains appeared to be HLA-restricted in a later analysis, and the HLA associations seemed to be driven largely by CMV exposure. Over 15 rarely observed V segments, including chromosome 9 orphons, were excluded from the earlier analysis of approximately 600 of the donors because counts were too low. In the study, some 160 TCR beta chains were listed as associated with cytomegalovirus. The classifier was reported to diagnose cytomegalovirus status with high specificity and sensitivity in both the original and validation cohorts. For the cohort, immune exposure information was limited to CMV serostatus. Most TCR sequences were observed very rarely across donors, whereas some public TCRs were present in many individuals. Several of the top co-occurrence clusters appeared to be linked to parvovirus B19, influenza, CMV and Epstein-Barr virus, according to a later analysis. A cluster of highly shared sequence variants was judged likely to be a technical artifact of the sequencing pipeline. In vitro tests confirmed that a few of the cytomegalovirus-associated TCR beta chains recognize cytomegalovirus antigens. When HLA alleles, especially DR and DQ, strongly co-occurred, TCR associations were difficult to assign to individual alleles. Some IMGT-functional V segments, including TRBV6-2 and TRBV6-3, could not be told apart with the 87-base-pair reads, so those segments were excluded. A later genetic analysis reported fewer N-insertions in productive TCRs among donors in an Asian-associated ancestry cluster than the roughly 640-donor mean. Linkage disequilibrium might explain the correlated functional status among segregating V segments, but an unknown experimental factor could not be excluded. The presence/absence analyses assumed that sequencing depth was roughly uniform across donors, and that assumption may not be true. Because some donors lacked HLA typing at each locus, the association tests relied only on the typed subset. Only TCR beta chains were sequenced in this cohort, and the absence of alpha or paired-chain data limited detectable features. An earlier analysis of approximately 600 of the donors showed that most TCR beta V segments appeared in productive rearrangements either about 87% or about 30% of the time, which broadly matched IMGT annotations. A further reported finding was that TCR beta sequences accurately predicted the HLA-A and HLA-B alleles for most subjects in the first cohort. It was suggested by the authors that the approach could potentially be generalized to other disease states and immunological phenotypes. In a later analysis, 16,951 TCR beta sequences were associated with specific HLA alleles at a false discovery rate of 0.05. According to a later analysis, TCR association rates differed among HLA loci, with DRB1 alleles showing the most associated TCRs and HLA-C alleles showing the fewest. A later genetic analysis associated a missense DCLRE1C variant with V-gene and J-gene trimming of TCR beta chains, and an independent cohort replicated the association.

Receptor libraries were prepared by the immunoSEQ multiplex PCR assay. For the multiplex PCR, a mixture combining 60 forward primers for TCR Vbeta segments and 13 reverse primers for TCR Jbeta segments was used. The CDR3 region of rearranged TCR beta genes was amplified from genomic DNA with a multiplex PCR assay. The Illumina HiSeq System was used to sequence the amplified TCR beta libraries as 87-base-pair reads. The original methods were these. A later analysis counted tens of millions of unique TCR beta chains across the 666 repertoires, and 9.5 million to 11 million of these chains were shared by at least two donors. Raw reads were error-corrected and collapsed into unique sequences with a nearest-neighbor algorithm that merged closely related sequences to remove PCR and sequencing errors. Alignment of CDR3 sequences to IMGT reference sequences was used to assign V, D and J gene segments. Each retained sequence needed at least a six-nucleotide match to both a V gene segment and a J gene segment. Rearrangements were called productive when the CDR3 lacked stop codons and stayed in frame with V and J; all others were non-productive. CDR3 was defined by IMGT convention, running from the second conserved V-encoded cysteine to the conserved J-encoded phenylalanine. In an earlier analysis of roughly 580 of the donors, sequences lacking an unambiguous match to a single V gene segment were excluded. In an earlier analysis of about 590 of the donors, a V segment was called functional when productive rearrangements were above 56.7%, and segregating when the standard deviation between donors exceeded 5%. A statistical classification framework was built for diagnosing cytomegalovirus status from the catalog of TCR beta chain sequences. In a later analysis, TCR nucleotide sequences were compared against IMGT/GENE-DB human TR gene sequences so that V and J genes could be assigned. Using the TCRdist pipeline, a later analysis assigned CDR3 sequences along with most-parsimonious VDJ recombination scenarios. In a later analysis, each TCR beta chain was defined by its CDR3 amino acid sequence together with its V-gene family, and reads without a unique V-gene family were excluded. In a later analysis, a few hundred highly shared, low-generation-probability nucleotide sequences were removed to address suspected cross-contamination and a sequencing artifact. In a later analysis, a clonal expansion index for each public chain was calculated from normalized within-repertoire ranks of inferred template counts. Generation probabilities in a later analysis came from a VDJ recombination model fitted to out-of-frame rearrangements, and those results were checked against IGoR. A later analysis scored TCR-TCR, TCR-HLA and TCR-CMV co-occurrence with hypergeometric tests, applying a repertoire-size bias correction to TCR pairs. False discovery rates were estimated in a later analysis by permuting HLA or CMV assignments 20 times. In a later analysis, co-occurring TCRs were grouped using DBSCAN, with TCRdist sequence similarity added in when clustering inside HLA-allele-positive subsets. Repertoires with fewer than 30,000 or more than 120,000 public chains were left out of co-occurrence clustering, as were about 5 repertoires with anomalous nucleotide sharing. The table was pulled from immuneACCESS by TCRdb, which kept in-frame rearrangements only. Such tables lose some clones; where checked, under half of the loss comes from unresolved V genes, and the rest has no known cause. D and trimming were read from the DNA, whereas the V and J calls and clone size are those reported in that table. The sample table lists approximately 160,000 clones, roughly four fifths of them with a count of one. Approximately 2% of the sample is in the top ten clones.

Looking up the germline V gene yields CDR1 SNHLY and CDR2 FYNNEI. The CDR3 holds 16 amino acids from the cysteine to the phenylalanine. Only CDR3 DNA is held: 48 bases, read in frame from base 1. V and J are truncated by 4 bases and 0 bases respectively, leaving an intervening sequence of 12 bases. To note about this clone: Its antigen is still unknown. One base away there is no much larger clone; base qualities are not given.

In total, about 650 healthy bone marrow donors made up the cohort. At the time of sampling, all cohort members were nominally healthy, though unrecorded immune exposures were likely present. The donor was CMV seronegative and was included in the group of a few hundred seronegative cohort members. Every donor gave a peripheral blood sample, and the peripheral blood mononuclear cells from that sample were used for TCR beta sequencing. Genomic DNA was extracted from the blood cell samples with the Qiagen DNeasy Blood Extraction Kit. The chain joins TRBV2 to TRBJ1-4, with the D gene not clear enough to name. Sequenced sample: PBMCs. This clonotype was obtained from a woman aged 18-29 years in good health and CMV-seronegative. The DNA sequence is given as TGTGCCAGCAGTGCCCACATCTCTGCAACTAATGAAAAACTGTTTTTT. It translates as CASSAHISATNEKLFF.